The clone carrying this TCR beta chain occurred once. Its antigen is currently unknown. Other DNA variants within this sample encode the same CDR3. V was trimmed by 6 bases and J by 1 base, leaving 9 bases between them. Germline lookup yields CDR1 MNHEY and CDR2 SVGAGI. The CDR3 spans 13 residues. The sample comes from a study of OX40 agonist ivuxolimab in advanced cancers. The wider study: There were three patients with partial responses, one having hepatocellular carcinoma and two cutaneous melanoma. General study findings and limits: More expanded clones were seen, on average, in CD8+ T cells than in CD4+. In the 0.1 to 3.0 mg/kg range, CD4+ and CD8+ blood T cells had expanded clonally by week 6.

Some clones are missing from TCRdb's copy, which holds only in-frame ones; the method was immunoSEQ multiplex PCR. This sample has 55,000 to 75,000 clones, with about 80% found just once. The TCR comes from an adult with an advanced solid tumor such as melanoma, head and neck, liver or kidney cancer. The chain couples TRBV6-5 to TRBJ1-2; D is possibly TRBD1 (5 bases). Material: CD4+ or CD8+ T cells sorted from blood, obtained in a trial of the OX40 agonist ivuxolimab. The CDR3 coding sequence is TGTGCCAGCAGCACACAGGATAACTATGGCTACACCTTC. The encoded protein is CASSTQDNYGYTF.